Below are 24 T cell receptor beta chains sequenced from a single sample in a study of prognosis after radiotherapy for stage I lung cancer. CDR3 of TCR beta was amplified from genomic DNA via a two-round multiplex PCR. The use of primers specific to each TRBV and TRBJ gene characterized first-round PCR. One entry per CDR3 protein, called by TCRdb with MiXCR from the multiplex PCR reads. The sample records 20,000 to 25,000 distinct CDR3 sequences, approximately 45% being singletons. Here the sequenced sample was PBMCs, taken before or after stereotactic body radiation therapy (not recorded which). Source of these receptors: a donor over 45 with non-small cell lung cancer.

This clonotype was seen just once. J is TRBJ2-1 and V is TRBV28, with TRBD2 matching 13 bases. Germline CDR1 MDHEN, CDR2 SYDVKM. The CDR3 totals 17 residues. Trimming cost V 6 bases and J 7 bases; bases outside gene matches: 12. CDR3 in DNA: TGTGCCAGCAGAACAATAGGGGGACTAGCGGGGATTAATGAGCAGTTCTTC. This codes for CASRTIGGLAGINEQFF.

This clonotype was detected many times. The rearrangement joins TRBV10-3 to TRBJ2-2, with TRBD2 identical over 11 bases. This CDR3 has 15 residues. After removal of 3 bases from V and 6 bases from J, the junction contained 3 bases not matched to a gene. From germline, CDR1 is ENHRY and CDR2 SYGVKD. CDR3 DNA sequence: TGTGCCATCAGTGATAGCGGGGGGGCGGCCGGGGAGCTGTTTTTT. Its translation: CAISDSGGAAGELFF.

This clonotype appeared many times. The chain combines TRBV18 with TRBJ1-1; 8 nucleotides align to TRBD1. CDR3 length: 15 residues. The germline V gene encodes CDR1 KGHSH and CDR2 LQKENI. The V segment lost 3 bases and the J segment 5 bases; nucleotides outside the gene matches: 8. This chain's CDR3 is CASSPGQGRSTEAFF. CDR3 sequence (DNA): TGTGCCAGCTCACCTGGACAGGGACGAAGTACTGAAGCTTTCTTT.

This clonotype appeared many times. CDR3 bases: TGCAGCGTTACTGGTGGCTACACCTTC. Amino acid sequence: CSVTGGYTF. V and J are TRBV29-1 and TRBJ1-2; no clear D gene. Germline V CDR1 and CDR2: SQVTM, ANQGSEA. The CDR3 is made up of 9 amino acids. The ends were cut back, 5 bases at V and 7 bases at J, with 5 bases in the middle.

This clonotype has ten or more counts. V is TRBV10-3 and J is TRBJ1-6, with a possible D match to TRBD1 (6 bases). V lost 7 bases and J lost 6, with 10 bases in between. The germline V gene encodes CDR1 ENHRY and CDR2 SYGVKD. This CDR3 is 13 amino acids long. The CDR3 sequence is CAIKGQVNSPLHF. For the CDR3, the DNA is TGTGCCATCAAGGGACAAGTTAATTCACCCCTCCACTTT.

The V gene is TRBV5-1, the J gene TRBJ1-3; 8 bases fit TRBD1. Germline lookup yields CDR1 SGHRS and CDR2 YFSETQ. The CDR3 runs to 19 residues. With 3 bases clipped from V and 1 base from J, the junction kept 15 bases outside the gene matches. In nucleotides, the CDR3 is TGCGCCAGCAGCTGGGAGTCTTTGGACAGGGTAGGGTCTGGAAACACCATATATTTT. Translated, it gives CASSWESLDRVGSGNTIYF.

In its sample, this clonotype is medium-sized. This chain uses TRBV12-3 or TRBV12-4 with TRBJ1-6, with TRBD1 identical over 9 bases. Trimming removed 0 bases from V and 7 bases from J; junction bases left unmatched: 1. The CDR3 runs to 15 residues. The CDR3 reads CASSLAGQGNSPLHF. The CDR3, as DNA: TGTGCCAGCAGTTTAGCTGGACAGGGGAATTCACCCCTCCACTTT.

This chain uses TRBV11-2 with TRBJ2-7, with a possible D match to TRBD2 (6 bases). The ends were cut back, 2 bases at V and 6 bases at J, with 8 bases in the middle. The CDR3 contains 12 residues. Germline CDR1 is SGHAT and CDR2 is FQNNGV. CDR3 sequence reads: CASSLSGVEQYF. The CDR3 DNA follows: TGTGCCAGCAGCTTATCGGGGGTCGAGCAGTACTTC.

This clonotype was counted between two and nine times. CDR3 bases: TGCAGTGCTCGACCAGGGGGCGGCTATGGCTACACCTTC. As protein: CSARPGGGYGYTF. The chain has TRBV20-1 and TRBJ1-2; the match to TRBD1 covers 8 bases. V lost 5 bases and J lost 4; bases outside the gene matches: 6. The CDR3 is 13 residues long. The germline CDR1 and CDR2 sequences are DFQATT and SNEGSKA (reference sequence).

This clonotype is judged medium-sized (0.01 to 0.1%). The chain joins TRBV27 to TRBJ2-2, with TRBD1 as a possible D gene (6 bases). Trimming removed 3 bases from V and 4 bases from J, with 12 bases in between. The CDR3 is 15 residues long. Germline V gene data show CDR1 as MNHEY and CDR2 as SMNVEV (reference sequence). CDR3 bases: TGTGCCAGCAGTTTCTGGCAGGGGCGCACCGGGGAGCTGTTTTTT. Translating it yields CASSFWQGRTGELFF.

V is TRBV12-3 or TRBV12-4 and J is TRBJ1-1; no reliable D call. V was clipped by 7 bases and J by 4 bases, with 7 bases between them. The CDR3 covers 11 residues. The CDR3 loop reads CASTWGTEAFF. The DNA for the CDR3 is TGTGCCAGCACCTGGGGCACTGAAGCTTTCTTT.

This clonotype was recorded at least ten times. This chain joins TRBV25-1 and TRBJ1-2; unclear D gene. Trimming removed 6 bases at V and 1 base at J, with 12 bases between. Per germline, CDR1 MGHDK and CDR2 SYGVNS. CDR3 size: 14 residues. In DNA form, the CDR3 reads TGTGCCAGCAGAAGCGGGTCTAATAACTATGGCTACACCTTC. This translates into CASRSGSNNYGYTF.

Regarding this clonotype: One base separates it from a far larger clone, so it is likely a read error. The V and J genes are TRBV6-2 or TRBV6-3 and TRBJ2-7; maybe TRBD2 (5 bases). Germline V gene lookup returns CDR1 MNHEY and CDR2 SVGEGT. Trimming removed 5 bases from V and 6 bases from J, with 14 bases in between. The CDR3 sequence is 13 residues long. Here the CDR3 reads CASSIERVGEQYF. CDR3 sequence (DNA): TGTGCCAGCAGTATAGAGAGGGTCGGCGAGCAGTACTTC.

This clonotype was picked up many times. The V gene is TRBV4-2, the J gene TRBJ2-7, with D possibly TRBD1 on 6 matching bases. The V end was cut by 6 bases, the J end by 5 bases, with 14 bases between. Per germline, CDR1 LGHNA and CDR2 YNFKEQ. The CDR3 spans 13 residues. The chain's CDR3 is CASRRTPGDEQYF. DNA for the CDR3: TGTGCCAGCAGACGGACGCCAGGGGACGAGCAGTACTTC.

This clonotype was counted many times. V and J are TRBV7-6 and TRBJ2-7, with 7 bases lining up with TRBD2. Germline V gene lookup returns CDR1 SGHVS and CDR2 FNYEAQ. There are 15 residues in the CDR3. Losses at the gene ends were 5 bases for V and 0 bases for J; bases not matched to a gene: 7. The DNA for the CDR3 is TGTGCCAGCAGCCCCGTCGGGGGGATCTCCTACGAGCAGTACTTC. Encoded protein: CASSPVGGISYEQYF.

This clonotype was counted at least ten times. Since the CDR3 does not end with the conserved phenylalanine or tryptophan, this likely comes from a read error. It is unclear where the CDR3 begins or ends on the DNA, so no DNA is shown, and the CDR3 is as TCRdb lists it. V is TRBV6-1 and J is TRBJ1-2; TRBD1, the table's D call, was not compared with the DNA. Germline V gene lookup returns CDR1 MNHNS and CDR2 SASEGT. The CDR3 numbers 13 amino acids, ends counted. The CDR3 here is CASSEYPTQGTFC.

The CDR3 DNA follows: TGTGCCAGCAGTTACAGGACAGGGAATGTCAACACCTTC. Its translation: CASSYRTGNVNTF. The chain carries TRBV6-5 and TRBJ1-2, with 8 positions matching TRBD1. The CDR3 extends over 13 amino acids. From germline, CDR1 is MNHEY and CDR2 SVGAGI. V lost 2 bases and J lost 12; bases outside the gene matches: 8.

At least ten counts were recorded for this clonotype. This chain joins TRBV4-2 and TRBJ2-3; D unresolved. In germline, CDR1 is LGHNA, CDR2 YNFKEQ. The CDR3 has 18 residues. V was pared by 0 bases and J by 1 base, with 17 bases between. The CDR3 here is CASSQDLVYGIRTDTQYF. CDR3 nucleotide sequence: TGTGCCAGCAGCCAAGATCTTGTCTATGGTATCCGCACAGATACGCAGTATTTT.

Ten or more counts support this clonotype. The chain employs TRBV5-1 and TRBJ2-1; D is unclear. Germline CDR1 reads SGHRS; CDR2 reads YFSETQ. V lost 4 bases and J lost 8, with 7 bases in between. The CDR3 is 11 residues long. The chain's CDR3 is CASSLVDEQFF. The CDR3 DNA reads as TGCGCCAGCAGCCTGGTAGATGAGCAGTTCTTC.

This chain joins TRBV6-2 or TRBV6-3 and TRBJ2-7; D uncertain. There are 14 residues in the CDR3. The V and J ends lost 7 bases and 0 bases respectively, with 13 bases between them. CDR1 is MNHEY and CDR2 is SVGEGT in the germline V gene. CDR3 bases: TGTGCCAGCACGGGCAGTTTTACCTCCTACGAGCAGTACTTC. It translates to CASTGSFTSYEQYF.

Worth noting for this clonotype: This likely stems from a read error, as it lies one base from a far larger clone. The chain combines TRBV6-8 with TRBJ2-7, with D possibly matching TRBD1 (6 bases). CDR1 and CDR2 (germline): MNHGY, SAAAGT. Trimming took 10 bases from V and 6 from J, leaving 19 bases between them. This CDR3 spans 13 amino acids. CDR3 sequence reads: CAIILQGRGEQYF. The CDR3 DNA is TGTGCCATCATCTTACAGGGAAGAGGCGAGCAGTACTTC.

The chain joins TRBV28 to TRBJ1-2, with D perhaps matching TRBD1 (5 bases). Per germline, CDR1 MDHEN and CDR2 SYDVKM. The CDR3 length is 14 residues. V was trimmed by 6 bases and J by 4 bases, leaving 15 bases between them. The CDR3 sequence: CASSPFQGGYGYTF. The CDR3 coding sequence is TGTGCCAGCAGCCCCTTTCAGGGAGGCTATGGCTACACCTTC.

CDR3 sequence (DNA): TGTGCCAGCAGTGTGGGGACTAGCGGGGGCGGCTCCGCAGATACGCAGTATTTT. This translates into CASSVGTSGGGSADTQYF. The J gene is TRBJ2-3, the V gene TRBV2, with 14 bases identical to TRBD2. The germline CDR1 and CDR2 sequences are SNHLY and FYNNEI. Trimming cost V 4 bases and J 4 bases; bases outside gene matches: 10. The CDR3 is made up of 18 amino acids.

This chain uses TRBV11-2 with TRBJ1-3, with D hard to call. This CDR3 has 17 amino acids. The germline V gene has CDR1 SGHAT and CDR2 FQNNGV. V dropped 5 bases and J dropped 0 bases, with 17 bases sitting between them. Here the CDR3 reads CASSRRDSPSSGNTIYF. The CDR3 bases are TGTGCCAGCAGCCGACGCGACTCCCCGAGCTCTGGAAACACCATATATTTT.